The 18 T cell receptor beta chains in this list originate from one sample, sequenced in a study of OX40 agonist ivuxolimab in advanced cancers. Assay used: immunoSEQ multiplex PCR; TCRdb lists only in-frame clones, some missing. The profile shows about 59,000 clones, around 90% of them singletons. This sample comprised CD4+ or CD8+ T cells sorted from blood, obtained in a trial of the OX40 agonist ivuxolimab. These receptors were obtained from an adult with an advanced solid tumor such as melanoma, head and neck, liver or kidney cancer.

The genes are TRBV10-2 and TRBJ2-3; TRBD1 matches 8 bases. V lost 5 bases, J lost 2 bases, and 12 bases stayed unmatched. The CDR3 is 17 amino acids. Germline values: CDR1 WSHSY, CDR2 SAAADI. CDR3 bases: TGCGCCAGCAGTCCTTTTACAGGGGGTCCTCACACAGATACGCAGTATTTT. Its protein product is CASSPFTGGPHTDTQYF.

This sequence joins TRBV19 and TRBJ2-7; the D is unclear. CDR1 is LNHDA and CDR2 is SQIVND in the germline V gene (reference sequence). The CDR3 extends over 13 amino acids. V lost 1 base and J lost 2, with 6 bases in between. The CDR3 nucleotides are TGTGCCAGTAGTATAGGACAAGCCTACGAGCAGTACTTC. Encoded protein: CASSIGQAYEQYF.

The V gene is TRBV28, the J gene TRBJ1-1; maybe TRBD1 (5 bases). This CDR3 is 14 amino acids long. Trimming left V 5 bases short and J 6 bases short, with 16 bases between. The V gene's germline CDR1 is MDHEN and CDR2 SYDVKM. The CDR3 DNA sequence: TGTGCCAGCAGTAGGCAGGCTAGGGGCGCTGAAGCTTTCTTT. This translates into CASSRQARGAEAFF.

The CDR3 bases are TGCGCCAGCAGCCAGTCGGACAGGGGGCTGAGGTTGAGTCAGCCCCAGCATTTT. It codes for CASSQSDRGLRLSQPQHF. This chain joins TRBV4-1 and TRBJ1-5, with TRBD1 identical over 11 bases. Germline lookup yields CDR1 MGHRA and CDR2 YSYEKL. The V segment lost 3 bases and the J segment 6 bases; nucleotides outside the gene matches: 13. The CDR3 loop spans 18 amino acids.

This clone was seen only once. The chain employs TRBV2 and TRBJ2-7, with 11 positions matching TRBD2. In germline, CDR1 is SNHLY, CDR2 FYNNEI. This CDR3 has 16 residues. V trimming: 10 bases; J trimming: 0 bases; junction bases outside the gene matches: 11. This CDR3 reads CATGGRTSGSSYEQYF. CDR3 DNA sequence: TGTGCCACCGGGGGACGTACTAGCGGGAGCTCCTACGAGCAGTACTTC.

The rearrangement links TRBV7-9 to TRBJ1-2; D remains ambiguous. Germline V gene sequence: CDR1 SEHNR, CDR2 FQNEAQ (reference sequence). The CDR3 sequence is 16 residues long. Between the trimmed V and J ends, which lost 5 bases and 4 bases, there was a span of 20 bases. CDR3 in DNA: TGTGCCAGCAGCACTAGTGGCCAGCTTCTCGGCTATGGCTACACCTTC. This sequence encodes CASSTSGQLLGYGYTF.

The J gene is TRBJ1-1, the V gene TRBV7-8; 9 nucleotides align to TRBD1. The CDR3 sequence is 13 residues long. The germline V gene has CDR1 SGHVS and CDR2 FQNEAQ. The trim removed 9 bases at V and 3 bases at J, leaving 5 bases unmatched. CDR3 sequence: CASMTGGHTEAFF. The DNA for the CDR3 is TGTGCCAGTATGACAGGGGGACACACTGAAGCTTTCTTT.

V is TRBV25-1 and J is TRBJ2-1; no clear D gene. The length of the CDR3 is 14 residues. Looked up from germline, CDR1 is MGHDK and CDR2 is SYGVNS. Trimming removed 1 base at V and 6 bases at J, with 10 bases between. CDR3 sequence reads: CASSELRVLNEQFF. CDR3 nucleotides: TGTGCCAGCAGTGAATTAAGGGTGCTCAATGAGCAGTTCTTC.

The chain couples TRBV5-6 to TRBJ1-2; the D gene is possibly TRBD1 (5 bases). Germline-derived CDR1 and CDR2 are SGHDT and YYEEEE. This CDR3 spans 15 amino acids. The V and J ends lost 5 bases and 3 bases respectively, with 17 bases between them. The CDR3 nucleotides are TGTGCCAGCAGGGAAAGCCCGGGGCGCGACTATGGCTACACCTTC. Its translation is CASRESPGRDYGYTF. The complete variable domain, with remaining parts taken from reference TRBV5-6 and TRBJ1-2, reads DAGVTQSPTHLIKTRGQQVTLRCSPKSGHDTVSWYQQALGQGPQFIFQYYEEEERQRGNFPDRFSGHQFPNYSSELNVNALLLGDSALYLCASRESPGRDYGYTFGSGTRLTVV.

The chain couples TRBV10-3 to TRBJ2-1, with 10 positions matching TRBD2. The CDR3 sequence is 19 residues long. From germline, CDR1 is ENHRY and CDR2 SYGVKD. J was trimmed by 0 bases and V by 0 bases; bases with no gene match: 8. CDR3 nucleotide sequence: TGTGCCATCAGTGAGTCGCTGATGGCTAGCGGGAGCTCCTACAATGAGCAGTTCTTC. Encoded protein: CAISESLMASGSSYNEQFF.

The V and J genes are TRBV12-5 and TRBJ1-4, with 9 nucleotides matching TRBD1. Germline CDR1 and CDR2: LGHNT and FRNRAP. V lost 0 bases to trimming and J lost 6 bases; unmatched junction nucleotides: 5. The CDR3 consists of 16 residues. The CDR3 DNA sequence: TGTGCTAGTGGTTTGGTACTTGGGGACAGGGATGAAAAACTGTTTTTT. Translated, it gives CASGLVLGDRDEKLFF.

This clone was recorded a few times. This chain links TRBV7-2 with TRBJ1-1; TRBD1 aligns across 8 bases. Germline CDR1 is SGHTA and CDR2 is FQGNSA. The CDR3 contains 16 residues. Trimming removed 2 bases from V and 4 bases from J; junction bases left unmatched: 9. CDR3 loop: CASSLKWGQAFTEAFF. The CDR3 nucleotides are TGTGCCAGCAGCTTAAAGTGGGGACAGGCCTTCACTGAAGCTTTCTTT.

V is TRBV28 and J is TRBJ1-2; D is ambiguous. The germline V and J ends were trimmed by 2 bases and 7 bases, with 11 bases remaining between them. Germline V gene sequence: CDR1 MDHEN, CDR2 SYDVKM. The CDR3 has 13 amino acids. CDR3 region: CASSLSPSRGYTF. CDR3 bases: TGTGCCAGCAGTTTAAGTCCAAGCCGTGGCTACACCTTC.

V and J are TRBV29-1 and TRBJ2-2, with D perhaps given as TRBD1 or TRBD2 (5 bases each). The CDR3 is made up of 13 amino acids. CDR1 is SQVTM, CDR2 ANQGSEA, per germline. Trimming removed 3 bases from V and 2 bases from J, with 7 bases in between. Here the CDR3 reads CSVDRDNTGELFF. CDR3 DNA sequence: TGCAGCGTTGACAGGGACAACACCGGGGAGCTGTTTTTT.

The chain combines TRBV4-1 with TRBJ1-2, with 7 nucleotides matching TRBD1. This CDR3 contains 14 residues. The V segment lost 3 bases and the J segment 6 bases; nucleotides outside the gene matches: 7. CDR1 and CDR2 (germline): MGHRA, YSYEKL. This CDR3 reads CASSQPGTADGYTF. Written as DNA, the CDR3 is TGCGCCAGCAGCCAGCCGGGGACAGCGGATGGCTACACCTTC.

The chain employs TRBV2 and TRBJ2-3; unclear D gene. Germline CDR1 SNHLY, CDR2 FYNNEI. V dropped 1 base and J dropped 3 bases, with 8 bases sitting between them. This CDR3 comprises 14 residues. As DNA, the CDR3 is TGTGCCAGCAGTGAAGGCGACGGGACAGATACGCAGTATTTT. Amino acids: CASSEGDGTDTQYF.

The CDR3 sequence: CASSPTPGTSGFQETQYF. The CDR3 nucleotides read TGTGCCAGCAGCCCCACCCCCGGGACTAGCGGTTTTCAAGAGACCCAGTACTTC. J is TRBJ2-5 and V is TRBV11-2, with TRBD2 matching over 11 bases. Trimming at V came to 5 bases and at J to 2 bases, leaving 13 bases not matched to a gene. Germline CDR1 SGHAT, CDR2 FQNNGV. This CDR3 region has 18 residues.

The chain links TRBV4-1 to TRBJ1-2; no clear D. Trimming shortened V by 1 base and J by 4 bases, and 13 bases separated the two germline ends. The CDR3 has 15 amino acids. Germline V gives CDR1 MGHRA, CDR2 YSYEKL. CDR3 DNA sequence: TGCGCCAGCAGCCAAGGATTGGCAGCACTCTATGGCTACACCTTC. Residues: CASSQGLAALYGYTF.